The TCR beta chain under discussion was sequenced for a study of cytomegalovirus exposure and HLA in healthy donors. Across the whole study: Unique TCRs from HLA-typed donors, 80 million to 100 million of them, were held in an early data release. General study findings and limits: Later analysis reportedly placed an Asian-associated ancestry cluster below the roughly 680-donor mean in N-insertions. There were over 150 TCR beta chains listed as cytomegalovirus-associated. Indistinguishable V segments such as TRBV6-2 and TRBV6-3 were excluded.

In the case of this clone: What it binds is not known.

PCR employed 60 Vbeta and 13 Jbeta primers. The table came from immunoSEQ multiplex PCR; TCRdb's copy has only in-frame clones and leaves some out. The sample lists around 150,000 clones, about 63% occurring once. Germline-derived CDR1 and CDR2 are MNHEY and SMNVEV (reference sequence). The CDR3 covers 16 residues. Trimming pared 4 bases from V and 2 bases from J, leaving 17 bases between. Sequenced sample: PBMCs. This chain connects TRBV27 to TRBJ1-2, with D possibly matching TRBD1 (5 bases). The TCR sequence derives from a woman between 40 and 55 years old in good health and CMV-seropositive. CDR3 region: CASSSVGLLPNYGYTF. The CDR3 DNA follows: TGTGCCAGCAGTTCGGTGGGACTTCTTCCCAACTATGGCTACACCTTC.